This section outlines one T cell receptor (beta chain) sequence together with its context. The entry originates in a study of cytotoxic CD8 clonotypes in ibrutinib-treated CLL. Study summary: Treatment had run for a median around 12 months, range 6 to 36, when response samples were taken.

Libraries were prepared by immunoSEQ multiplex PCR; TCRdb keeps only in-frame clonotypes and omits some of them. Seen here are roughly 220,000 clones, around 75% observed once, and the top ten hold roughly 6.4%. Germline V gives CDR1 LNHDA, CDR2 SQIVND (reference sequence). The length of the CDR3 is 14 residues. Germline trimming cut 6 bases from V and 3 bases from J; bases unmatched to any gene: 4. This sequence originates from a human donor with chronic lymphocytic leukemia. V and J are TRBV19 and TRBJ1-4; 7 bases agree with TRBD1. The sample here was PBMCs, taken after 12 months of ibrutinib treatment. The CDR3 DNA is TGTGCCAGTAGACCGGGACAGCCTAATGAAAAACTGTTTTTT. Its translation: CASRPGQPNEKLFF.